This T cell receptor (beta chain) emerged from a study of CD8 T cells in Susac syndrome. The CDR3 contains 12 residues. Germline CDR1 reads GTSNPN; CDR2 reads SVGIG (reference sequence). J gave up 9 bases and V 4 bases, and 4 bases lay outside the gene matches. RNA was extracted with the RNeasy kit, and a quantity of roughly 0.5 to 1 ug was reverse transcribed using random hexamers. One entry per CDR3 protein, called by TCRdb with MiXCR from the immunoSEQ multiplex PCR reads. The sample has 130,000 to 150,000 distinct CDR3 sequences, around 94% seen once. The TCR comes from a human donor in good health. The chain employs TRBV30 and TRBJ2-1; TRBD2 aligns across 9 bases. Sequenced sample: CD8+ T cells from PBMCs. CDR3 amino acids: CAWTLAGGEQFF. The CDR3 region has the DNA TGTGCCTGGACACTAGCGGGCGGTGAGCAGTTCTTC. The whole variable domain, filled in from reference TRBV30 and TRBJ2-1, reads SQTIHQWPATLVQPVGSPLSLECTVEGTSNPNLYWYRQAAGRGLQLLFYSVGIGQISSEVPQNLSASRPQDRQFILSSKKLLLSDSGFYLCAWTLAGGEQFFGPGTRLTVL.